The entry below describes one T cell receptor (beta chain). Only a few counts were recorded for this clone. It has no known antigen specificity. Base qualities are not recorded, but no much larger clone differs from it by a single base. The cysteine opens and the phenylalanine closes a CDR3 of 16 amino acids. The retained sequence is limited to the CDR3, 48 bases, with the frame set at the first base. In the germline V gene, CDR1 corresponds to SGHAT and CDR2 to FQNNGV. The germline V and J ends show losses of 1 base and 8 bases respectively, and no gene match explains 6 bases of the junction. The library came from the immunoSEQ multiplex PCR assay. The multiplex PCR relied on a mix of 60 forward primers for TCR Vbeta segments and 13 reverse primers for TCR Jbeta segments. The CDR3 region of rearranged TCR beta genes was amplified from genomic DNA with a multiplex PCR assay. The Illumina HiSeq System was used to sequence the amplified TCR beta libraries as 87-base-pair reads. The published analysis was carried out like this. In a later analysis, 80 million or so unique TCR beta chains were counted across the roughly 700 repertoires, and roughly 10 million of these chains were shared by at least two donors. Raw reads were error-corrected and collapsed into unique sequences by a nearest-neighbor algorithm in which closely related sequences were merged to remove PCR and sequencing errors. Alignment of CDR3 sequences to IMGT reference sequences was used to assign V, D and J gene segments. For a sequence to be retained, a match of at least six nucleotides was required to both a V gene segment and a J gene segment. Rearrangements were called productive when the CDR3 lacked stop codons and stayed in frame with V and J; all others were non-productive. CDR3 was defined by IMGT convention, running from the second conserved V-encoded cysteine to the conserved J-encoded phenylalanine. The earlier analysis of 587 of the donors excluded sequences that lacked an unambiguous match to a single V gene segment. An earlier analysis of approximately 590 of the donors called V segments functional above 56.7% productive rearrangements and segregating when the between-donor standard deviation exceeded 5%. To diagnose cytomegalovirus status from the catalog of TCR beta chain sequences, a statistical classification framework was built. A later analysis assigned V and J genes by comparing TCR nucleotide sequences with IMGT/GENE-DB human TR gene sequences. Using the TCRdist pipeline, a later analysis assigned CDR3 sequences along with most-parsimonious VDJ recombination scenarios. A later analysis defined each TCR beta chain by its CDR3 amino acid sequence plus V-gene family, and excluded reads lacking a unique V-gene family. As a way to deal with suspected cross-contamination and a sequencing artifact, a later analysis dropped 592 nucleotide sequences that were highly shared and had low generation probability. A later analysis calculated a clonal expansion index for each public chain from normalized within-repertoire ranks of inferred template counts. In a later analysis, generation probabilities were computed with a VDJ recombination model fitted to out-of-frame rearrangements, and the resulting probabilities were checked against IGoR. A later analysis scored TCR-TCR, TCR-HLA and TCR-CMV co-occurrence with hypergeometric tests, applying a repertoire-size bias correction to TCR pairs. In a later analysis, false discovery rates were estimated by permuting HLA or CMV assignments 20 times. In a later analysis, co-occurring TCRs were grouped with DBSCAN, and TCRdist sequence similarity was added when clustering was performed within HLA-allele-positive subsets. Co-occurrence clustering excluded repertoires with fewer than 30,000 or more than 120,000 public chains, plus five with anomalous nucleotide sharing. Not all clones reach the TCRdb copy of this immuneACCESS table, which keeps in-frame sequences only. Checked studies attribute under half of the gap to unresolved V genes and leave the rest unexplained. V, J and clone size derive from that table, while D and trimming were established from the DNA sequence. This sample is represented by 200,000 or so clones; approximately 81% of them were singletons. The top ten constitute approximately 0.25% of the sample.

The source of the sample is a study of cytomegalovirus exposure and HLA in healthy donors (dated by TCRdb to 2016 to 2017). General notes on the study: In an earlier analysis of under 750 of the donors, 250 to 350 Gb of sequence data and 100 million or so unique TCR beta sequences from about 179 million T cells were reported. An early release that covered about 600 HLA-typed donors contained 250 to 350 gigabases of sequencing data and around 85 million unique TCR sequences. Of the roughly 400 genotyped donors, 81% were placed in the genetic ancestry cluster associated with self-reported Caucasian donors. The study aimed to test whether cataloging public T cell receptors could reveal signatures of past pathogen exposure. The T cell repertoires of around 670 subjects were profiled by immunosequencing and related to cytomegalovirus serostatus. A separate validation cohort of roughly 110 different subjects was used in addition to the roughly 670-subject first cohort. To predict cytomegalovirus infection status, the study combined high-throughput TCR immunosequencing, statistical association of individual TCRs with disease status, and machine learning. In a later analysis, previously published TCR beta repertoires from fewer than 750 donors were re-analyzed and high-resolution HLA genotyping was added so that TCR occurrence patterns could be studied. Rather than drawing on any new phenotypic data, the later analysis identified candidate immune exposures from TCR beta sequences and the way those sequences occurred across donors. An earlier analysis of roughly 600 of the donors used high-throughput TCR beta sequencing to judge whether each TCR beta V gene segment behaved as functional or pseudogenic. Donor age, sex, ethnicity and CMV serostatus were collected together with the repertoire data. A later genetic analysis used genome-wide SNP genotypes for about 65% of the 666 donors, treating that subset as a discovery cohort. Every repertoire in the discovery cohort had been generated on one and the same sequencing platform. Both class I and class II loci were covered by HLA typing, at four-digit resolution. Typing coverage differed by locus: A, B, C, DRB1 and DQB1 were typed in roughly 620-640 donors, DQA1 in approximately 520, DPA1 in around 580, and DPB1 in 400 to 480. Five DR-DQ haplotypes were treated as single units for association and clustering because of strong linkage in the cohort. On average, roughly 240,000 unique TCR beta nucleotide sequences were sequenced per donor among some 430 genotyped donors of the cohort, with roughly 18% of those sequences being non-productive.

Points the paper makes about the study in general: Most TCR sequences were seen in very few donors, while some public TCRs were found in many individuals. At a false discovery rate of 0.05, a later analysis linked 16,951 TCR beta sequences to specific HLA alleles. In an earlier analysis of roughly 500 of the donors, most TCR beta V segments appeared in productive rearrangements about 90% or about 30% of the time, broadly matching IMGT annotations. When HLA alleles, especially DR and DQ, strongly co-occurred, TCR associations were difficult to assign to individual alleles. According to a later analysis, parvovirus B19, influenza, CMV and Epstein-Barr virus appeared linked to several top co-occurrence clusters. This cohort had only TCR beta chains sequenced, and the lack of alpha or paired-chain data limited which features could be detected. A later genetic analysis associated a missense DCLRE1C variant with V-gene and J-gene trimming of TCR beta chains, and an independent cohort replicated the association. Correlated functional status among segregating V segments might reflect linkage disequilibrium, but an unknown experimental factor could not be ruled out. According to a later genetic analysis, donors in an Asian-associated ancestry cluster had fewer N-insertions in productive TCRs than the approximately 690-donor mean. A total of roughly 160 TCR beta chains were listed by the study as associated with cytomegalovirus. According to the authors, the approach could potentially be generalized to other disease states and immunological phenotypes. For the cohort, immune exposure information was limited to CMV serostatus. The classifier was reported to diagnose cytomegalovirus status with high specificity and sensitivity in both the original and validation cohorts. Roughly uniform sequencing depth across donors was assumed in presence/absence analyses, although this assumption may not hold. A further reported finding was that TCR beta sequences accurately predicted the HLA-A and HLA-B alleles for most subjects in the first cohort. A cluster of highly shared sequence variants was judged likely to represent a technical artifact of the sequencing pipeline. Because counts were too low, 15 to 20 rarely observed V segments, including chromosome 9 orphons, were excluded from the earlier analysis of several hundred of the donors. Because some donors lacked HLA typing at each locus, the association tests relied only on the typed subset. A later analysis found that most CMV-associated TCR beta chains appeared HLA-restricted, with HLA associations seemingly driven largely by CMV exposure. Some IMGT-functional V segments, including TRBV6-2 and TRBV6-3, could not be told apart with the 87-base-pair reads, so those segments were excluded. In a later analysis, HLA-associated TCR beta chains were found to be more clonally expanded and to have lower generation probabilities than equally common non-associated chains. In a later analysis, the rate of TCR association differed among HLA loci, with DRB1 alleles having the most associated TCRs and HLA-C alleles having the fewest. Three of the identified cytomegalovirus-associated TCR beta chains were confirmed in vitro to be specific for cytomegalovirus antigens.

The cohort comprised 666 healthy bone marrow donors. At the time of sampling, all cohort members were nominally healthy, though unrecorded immune exposures were likely present. The donor was CMV seronegative and belonged to the group of more than 300 seronegative cohort members. Every donor gave a peripheral blood sample, and the peripheral blood mononuclear cells from that sample were used for TCR beta sequencing. Genomic DNA was extracted from the blood cell samples with the Qiagen DNeasy Blood Extraction Kit. The rearrangement joined TRBV11-2 to TRBJ2-1, and 12 junction bases match TRBD2. This clonotype originated in a boy younger than 18 in good health and CMV-seronegative. Specimen: PBMCs. The sequenced DNA is TGTGCCAGCAGCTTAGTGCATTCTAGCGGGAGGGATGAGCAGTTCTTC. This encodes CASSLVHSSGRDEQFF.